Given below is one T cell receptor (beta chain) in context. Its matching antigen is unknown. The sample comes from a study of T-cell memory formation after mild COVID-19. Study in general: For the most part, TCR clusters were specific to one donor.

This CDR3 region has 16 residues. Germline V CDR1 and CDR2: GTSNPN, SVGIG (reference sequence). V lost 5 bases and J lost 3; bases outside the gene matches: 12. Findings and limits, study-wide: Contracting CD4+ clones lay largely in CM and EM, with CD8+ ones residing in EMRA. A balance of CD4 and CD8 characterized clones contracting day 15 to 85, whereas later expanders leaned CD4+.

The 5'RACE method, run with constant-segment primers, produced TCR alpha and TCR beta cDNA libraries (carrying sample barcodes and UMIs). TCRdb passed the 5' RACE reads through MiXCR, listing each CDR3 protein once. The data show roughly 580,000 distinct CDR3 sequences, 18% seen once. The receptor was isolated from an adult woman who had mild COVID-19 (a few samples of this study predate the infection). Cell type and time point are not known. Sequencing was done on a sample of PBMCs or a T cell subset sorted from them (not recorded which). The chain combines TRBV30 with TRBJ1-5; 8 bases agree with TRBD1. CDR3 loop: CAWDNRDRTHNQPQHF. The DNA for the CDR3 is TGTGCCTGGGACAACCGGGACAGGACTCACAATCAGCCCCAGCATTTT.